This T cell receptor (beta chain) was recovered during a study of human T cells and chemical hapten exposure. Study-wide context: Patients had diphenylcyclopropenone applied to the scalp weekly throughout the roughly 24-week study. Patients, mostly women, had alopecia areata, alopecia totalis or alopecia universalis. General study results and limits: The donors suffered from alopecia, so their immune response may not match that of healthy people.

This clonotype was counted at least ten times. Its specificity is unknown. The V end lost 6 bases, the J end lost 5 bases, and 17 bases lay between the germline ends. The CDR3 covers 16 residues. Germline V gene data show CDR1 as MDHEN and CDR2 as SYDVKM. One entry per CDR3 protein results from TCRdb running MiXCR on the RACE reads. The repertoire holds approximately 400,000 distinct CDR3 sequences, around 5% seen once, with 2% to 2.5% in the top ten. The time point is: patch test 1, 2 weeks after DPC sensitization. Treatment of the sample: therapeutic diphenylcyclopropenone sensitization with weekly scalp DPC.

This chain links TRBV28 with TRBJ1-6; D possibly corresponds to TRBD1 (6 bases). The clonotype comes from a woman in her forties or fifties with alopecia areata. Some clones in this sample may be carry-over from other donors' samples. Specimen: whole blood, collected in connection with sensitization to the hapten diphenylcyclopropenone (DPC). The DNA for the CDR3 is TGTGCCAGCAGGCCTCAGGGGTTAGGAGATAATTCACCCCTCCACTTT. Its translation is CASRPQGLGDNSPLHF.